What follows is one TCR beta chain and its context. The antigen this receptor binds is unknown. No base-level quality is on record; no much larger clone is a single base apart. RNA was extracted using the RNeasy kit, and about 0.45 to 1 microgram was reverse transcribed with random hexamers. The immunoSEQ multiplex PCR assay, which covers 54 Vbeta and 13 Jbeta segments, was used to amplify TCR beta CDR3 regions. Bias from PCR amplification was corrected by using a synthetic template baseline for primer optimization and for computational correction. The authors' pipeline ran thus. Reads were assigned to V, D and J genes according to IMGT and analyzed in immunoSEQ Analyzer, with only productive sequences retained. To calculate clonality, Shannon entropy was normalized by log2 of the number of productive unique sequences and then subtracted from one. For each patient and control, public and private clones were evaluated within the 100 most prevalent clones. Clones were defined as Susac-specific when absent from the healthy and MS cohorts, from some 1,100 published viral clones and from other ImmuneACCESS disease sequences. Starting from the raw public reads, TCRdb applied fastp trimming at Q25, assembled clones with MiXCR and retained in-frame beta chains. Every distinct CDR3 protein forms one entry, paired with its most common genes and DNA. TCRdb, not the original authors, processed these V and J calls. This sample is represented by roughly 200,000 distinct CDR3 sequences; about 95% of them were singletons. 0.1% of the sample rests with the top ten.

Peripheral blood CD8+ and CD4+ T cells from healthy donors, Susac syndrome patients and multiple sclerosis patients were profiled using high-throughput TCR beta sequencing. The healthy donors served as controls matched for age and sex. Bulk CD8+ and CD4+ T cells were purified magnetically by negative isolation, whereas CD8+ TEMRA cells were enriched by FACS. Blood was drawn into EDTA tubes, processed within 24 hours, and PBMCs were isolated by density gradient centrifugation. PBMCs intended for TCR sequencing were cryopreserved in liquid nitrogen and were subsequently thawed in a 37 degrees C water bath. The sorted or isolated CD4+, CD8+ and CD8+ TEMRA cells had a purity of 90% or higher. The sample originates from a study of CD8 T cells in Susac syndrome (dated by TCRdb to the late 2010s). Some background on the complete study: The study used repertoire sequencing to test whether antigen drove CD8+ T cell activation and differentiation in Susac syndrome. On the study overall, not on this receptor specifically: The number of individuals in the TCR sequencing and HLA analysis was acknowledged as relatively small.

The CDR3, from cysteine to phenylalanine, totals 13 residues. The CDR3 DNA has 39 bases and is translated from base 1. CDR1 and CDR2, looked up from the germline V gene, are SGDLS and YYNGEE. V loses 4 bases of germline sequence and J loses 7 bases, and the interval between the two ends is 15 bases. The origin of this receptor is a human donor in good health. This receptor chain uses TRBV9 and TRBJ2-7, with TRBD1 tentatively as D gene (6 bases match). The sample comprised CD4+ T cells from PBMCs. The DNA sequence follows: TGTGCCAGCAGCACCCACAGGGCTGGGGAGCAGTACTTC. This codes for CASSTHRAGEQYF.